These 9 T cell receptor beta chains share one sample of origin, sequenced in a study of blood T cell repertoires in COVID-19. Assay: immunoSEQ multiplex PCR; the TCRdb copy retains only in-frame clones and omits some. The repertoire has around 150,000 clones, about 79% of them found once; the top ten carry 3.5% to 5%. The sequencing input was peripheral blood. Receptor source: a woman older than 75 with active or convalescent COVID-19.

The gene calls are TRBV6-5 and TRBJ1-1; D is perhaps TRBD1 (5 bases). Trimming left V 7 bases short and J 2 bases short, with 14 bases between. The CDR3 length is 14 residues. Germline V CDR1 and CDR2: MNHEY, SVGAGI. CDR3 region: CASTRQSTNTEAFF. The CDR3 nucleotides are TGTGCCAGCACACGACAGTCTACTAACACTGAAGCTTTCTTT.

This clone occurred once. The V call is TRBV6-5, the J call TRBJ1-5, with D unresolved. CDR1 and CDR2 (germline): MNHEY, SVGAGI. V gave up 3 bases and J gave up 6 bases, with 9 bases separating them. The CDR3 length is 13 residues. CDR3 nucleotide sequence: TGTGCCAGCAGTTATACGACGGGTCAGCCCCAGCATTTT. Protein product: CASSYTTGQPQHF.

The V and J genes are TRBV2 and TRBJ2-3; a weak D match, TRBD1 (5 bases). Germline CDR1 is SNHLY and CDR2 is FYNNEI. The CDR3 covers 22 residues. V shed 6 bases and J shed 8 bases, with 42 bases lying between them. CDR3 sequence: CASSERIRESPTKDGKRGTQYF. In nucleotides, the CDR3 is TGTGCCAGCAGCGAAAGAATAAGGGAAAGTCCAACAAAGGACGGTAAAAGGGGTACGCAGTATTTT. The entire variable domain, with the rest obtained from reference TRBV2 and TRBJ2-3, is as follows: EPEVTQTPSHQVTQMGQEVILRCVPISNHLYFYWYRQILGQKVEFLVSFYNNEISEKSEIFDDQFSVERPDGSNFTLKIRSTKLEDSAMYFCASSERIRESPTKDGKRGTQYFGPGTRLTVL.

This clone showed up just a few times. The chain uses TRBV4-2 and TRBJ1-6; TRBD1 might be the D (6 bases). V lost 0 bases to trimming and J lost 6 bases, with 15 bases between them. The CDR3 consists of 17 residues. Germline-derived CDR1 and CDR2 are LGHNA and YNFKEQ. The CDR3, as DNA: TGTGCCAGCAGCCAAGACCGACCCGGGACAATTAATTCACCCCTCCACTTT. It encodes CASSQDRPGTINSPLHF.

The chain uses TRBV19 and TRBJ1-5; D uncertain. Germline values: CDR1 LNHDA, CDR2 SQIVND (reference sequence). CDR3 length equals 13 residues. V was clipped by 7 bases and J by 11 bases, with 18 bases between them. The CDR3 nucleotides are TGTGCCAGTAACCCGCCAGGCCACACAGCCCAGCATTTT. It is translated as CASNPPGHTAQHF.

The genes are TRBV7-2 and TRBJ1-2, with 7 nucleotides matching TRBD1. Germline values: CDR1 SGHTA, CDR2 FQGNSA. The V segment lost 5 bases and the J segment 6 bases; nucleotides outside the gene matches: 15. This CDR3 is built from 16 residues. CDR3 nucleotides: TGTGCCAGCAGCCCCTCTCCGGTCAGGGGGGTACATGGCTACACCTTC. It specifies CASSPSPVRGVHGYTF.

V usage is TRBV18 and J usage is TRBJ2-3; TRBD1 matches 7 bases. Germline V gene data show CDR1 as KGHSH and CDR2 as LQKENI. The CDR3 is 14 residues long. V lost 3 bases and J lost 5; bases outside the gene matches: 5. CDR3 DNA: TGTGCCAGCTCACCCCGGACAGGATTAGATACGCAGTATTTT. Translated, it gives CASSPRTGLDTQYF.

V is TRBV5-4 and J is TRBJ2-5; D is possibly TRBD2 (6 bases). CDR1 is SGHNT and CDR2 is YYREEE in the germline V gene (reference sequence). V gave up 1 base and J gave up 1 base, with 8 bases separating them. The CDR3 has 14 residues. CDR3 coding DNA: TGTGCCAGCAGCTTGAGTAGCGGCCAAGAGACCCAGTACTTC. Protein sequence: CASSLSSGQETQYF.

The V and J genes are TRBV9 and TRBJ2-5; 7 bases line up with TRBD1. Germline V CDR1 and CDR2: SGDLS, YYNGEE. The CDR3 is 15 amino acids. With 4 bases clipped from V and 5 bases from J, the junction kept 11 bases outside the gene matches. CDR3 nucleotide sequence: TGTGCCAGCAGCCCTCACTTTAACAGGGGCGAGACCCAGTACTTC. Its protein is CASSPHFNRGETQYF.